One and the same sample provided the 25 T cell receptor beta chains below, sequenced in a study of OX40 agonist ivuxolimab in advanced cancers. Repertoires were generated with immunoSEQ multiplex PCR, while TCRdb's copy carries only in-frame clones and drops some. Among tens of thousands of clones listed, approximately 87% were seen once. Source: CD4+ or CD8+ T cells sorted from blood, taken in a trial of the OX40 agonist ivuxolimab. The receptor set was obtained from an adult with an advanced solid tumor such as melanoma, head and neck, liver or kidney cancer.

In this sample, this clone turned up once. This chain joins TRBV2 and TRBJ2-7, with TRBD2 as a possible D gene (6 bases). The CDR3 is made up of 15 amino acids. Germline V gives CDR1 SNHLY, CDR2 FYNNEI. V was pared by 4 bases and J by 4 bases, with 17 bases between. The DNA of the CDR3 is TGTGCCAGCAGTGTGTCCTCGGGGGTTGGGTACGAGCAGTACTTC. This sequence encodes CASSVSSGVGYEQYF. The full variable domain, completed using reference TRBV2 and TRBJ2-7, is EPEVTQTPSHQVTQMGQEVILRCVPISNHLYFYWYRQILGQKVEFLVSFYNNEISEKSEIFDDQFSVERPDGSNFTLKIRSTKLEDSAMYFCASSVSSGVGYEQYFGPGTRLTVT.

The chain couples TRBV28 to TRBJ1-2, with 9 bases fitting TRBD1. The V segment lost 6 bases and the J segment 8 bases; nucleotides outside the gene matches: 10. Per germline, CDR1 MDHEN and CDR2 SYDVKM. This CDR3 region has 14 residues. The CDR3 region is CASRAPDRGWGYTF. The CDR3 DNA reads TGTGCCAGCAGAGCCCCGGACAGGGGCTGGGGCTACACCTTC.

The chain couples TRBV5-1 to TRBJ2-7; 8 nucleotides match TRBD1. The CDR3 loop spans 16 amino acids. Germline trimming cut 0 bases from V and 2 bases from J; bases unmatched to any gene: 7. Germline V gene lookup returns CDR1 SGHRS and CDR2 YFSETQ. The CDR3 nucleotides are TGCGCCAGCAGCTTGGGGGCAGGGGGCCCCACCTACGAGCAGTACTTC. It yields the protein CASSLGAGGPTYEQYF.

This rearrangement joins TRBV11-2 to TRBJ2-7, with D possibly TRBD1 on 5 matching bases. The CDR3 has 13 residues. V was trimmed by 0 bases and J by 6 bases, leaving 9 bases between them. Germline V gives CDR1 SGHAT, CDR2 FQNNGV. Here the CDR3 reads CASSLDLGVEQYF. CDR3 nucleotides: TGTGCCAGCAGCTTAGATTTAGGGGTCGAGCAGTACTTC.

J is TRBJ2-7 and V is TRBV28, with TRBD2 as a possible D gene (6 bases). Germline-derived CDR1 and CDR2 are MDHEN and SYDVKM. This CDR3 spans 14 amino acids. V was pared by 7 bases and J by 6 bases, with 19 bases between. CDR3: CASTLDGSEGEQYF. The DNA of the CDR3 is TGTGCCAGCACCTTGGACGGGAGCGAGGGCGAGCAGTACTTC.

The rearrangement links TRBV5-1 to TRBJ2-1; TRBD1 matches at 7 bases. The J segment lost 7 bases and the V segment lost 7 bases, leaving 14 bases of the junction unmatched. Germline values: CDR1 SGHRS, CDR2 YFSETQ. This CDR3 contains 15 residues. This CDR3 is CASSLERNRGNEQFF. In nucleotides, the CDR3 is TGCGCCAGCTCCCTTGAACGGAACAGGGGAAATGAGCAGTTCTTC.

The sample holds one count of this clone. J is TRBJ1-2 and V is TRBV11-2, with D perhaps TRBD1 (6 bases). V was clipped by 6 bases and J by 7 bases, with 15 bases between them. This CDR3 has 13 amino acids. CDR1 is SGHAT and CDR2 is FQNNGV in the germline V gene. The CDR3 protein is CASRETGKGGYTF. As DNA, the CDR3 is TGTGCCAGCAGAGAAACAGGGAAAGGTGGCTACACCTTC.

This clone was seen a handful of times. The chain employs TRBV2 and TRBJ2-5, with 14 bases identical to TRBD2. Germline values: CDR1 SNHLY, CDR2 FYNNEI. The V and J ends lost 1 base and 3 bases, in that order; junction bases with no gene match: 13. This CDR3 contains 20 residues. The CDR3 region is CASSEDRGEGLAGGKETQYF. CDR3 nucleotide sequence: TGTGCCAGCAGTGAAGATCGGGGGGAAGGACTAGCGGGAGGCAAAGAGACCCAGTACTTC.

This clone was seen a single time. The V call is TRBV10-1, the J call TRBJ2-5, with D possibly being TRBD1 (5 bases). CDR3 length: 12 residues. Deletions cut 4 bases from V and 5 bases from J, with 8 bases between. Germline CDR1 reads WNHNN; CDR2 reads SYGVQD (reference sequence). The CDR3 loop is CASSGGGETQYF. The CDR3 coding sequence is TGCGCCAGCAGTGGGGGCGGCGAGACCCAGTACTTC.

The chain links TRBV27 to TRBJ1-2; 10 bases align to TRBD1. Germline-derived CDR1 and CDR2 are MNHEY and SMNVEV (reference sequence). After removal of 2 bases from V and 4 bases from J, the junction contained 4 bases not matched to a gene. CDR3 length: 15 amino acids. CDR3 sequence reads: CASSLGTGVSYGYTF. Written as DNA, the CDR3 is TGTGCCAGCAGTTTAGGGACAGGGGTCTCCTATGGCTACACCTTC.

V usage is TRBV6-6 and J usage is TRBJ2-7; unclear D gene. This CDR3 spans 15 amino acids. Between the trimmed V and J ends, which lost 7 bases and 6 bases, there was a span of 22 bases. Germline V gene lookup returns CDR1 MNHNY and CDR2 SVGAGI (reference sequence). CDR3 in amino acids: CASNPASGVSGEQYF. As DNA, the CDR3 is TGTGCCAGCAACCCAGCGTCGGGCGTCTCCGGCGAGCAGTACTTC.

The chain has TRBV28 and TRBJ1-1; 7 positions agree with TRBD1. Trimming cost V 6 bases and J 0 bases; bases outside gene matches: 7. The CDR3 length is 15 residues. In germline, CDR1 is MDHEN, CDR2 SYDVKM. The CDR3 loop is CASRSAGQLNTEAFF. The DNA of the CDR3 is TGTGCCAGCAGGTCAGCGGGACAGCTGAACACTGAAGCTTTCTTT. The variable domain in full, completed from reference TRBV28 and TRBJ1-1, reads DVKVTQSSRYLVKRTGEKVFLECVQDMDHENMFWYRQDPGLGLRLIYFSYDVKMKEKGDIPEGYSVSREKKERFSLILESASTNQTSMYLCASRSAGQLNTEAFFGQGTRLTVV.

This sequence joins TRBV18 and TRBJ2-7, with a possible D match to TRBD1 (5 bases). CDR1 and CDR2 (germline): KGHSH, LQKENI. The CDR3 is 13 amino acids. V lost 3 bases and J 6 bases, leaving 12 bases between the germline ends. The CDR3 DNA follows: TGTGCCAGCTCACCGACAGTGATCTCCGAGCAGTACTTC. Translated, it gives CASSPTVISEQYF.

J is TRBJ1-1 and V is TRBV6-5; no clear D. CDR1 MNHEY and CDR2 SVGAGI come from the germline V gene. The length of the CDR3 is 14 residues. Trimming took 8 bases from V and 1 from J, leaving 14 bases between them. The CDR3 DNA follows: TGTGCCAGCTTTTCAGTCAATTCGAACACTGAAGCTTTCTTT. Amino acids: CASFSVNSNTEAFF.

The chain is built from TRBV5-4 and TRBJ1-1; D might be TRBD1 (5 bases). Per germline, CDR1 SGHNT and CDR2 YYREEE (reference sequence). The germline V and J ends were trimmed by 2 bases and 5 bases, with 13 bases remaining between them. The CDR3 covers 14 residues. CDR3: CASSFGGGETEAFF. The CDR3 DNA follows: TGTGCCAGCAGCTTTGGCGGAGGGGAAACTGAAGCTTTCTTT.

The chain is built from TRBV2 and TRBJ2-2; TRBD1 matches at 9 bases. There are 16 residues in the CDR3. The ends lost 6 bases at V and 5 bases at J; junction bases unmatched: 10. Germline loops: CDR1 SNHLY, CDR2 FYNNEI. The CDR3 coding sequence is TGTGCCAGCAGCGAGGACAGGGGATATTGGACCGGGGAGCTGTTTTTT. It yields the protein CASSEDRGYWTGELFF. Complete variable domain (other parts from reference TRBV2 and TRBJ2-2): EPEVTQTPSHQVTQMGQEVILRCVPISNHLYFYWYRQILGQKVEFLVSFYNNEISEKSEIFDDQFSVERPDGSNFTLKIRSTKLEDSAMYFCASSEDRGYWTGELFFGEGSRLTVL.

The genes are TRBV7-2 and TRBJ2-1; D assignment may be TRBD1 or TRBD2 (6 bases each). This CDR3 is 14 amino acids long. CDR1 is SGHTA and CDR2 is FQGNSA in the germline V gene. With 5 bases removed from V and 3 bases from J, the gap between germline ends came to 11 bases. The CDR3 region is CASSRGGNYNEQFF. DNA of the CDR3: TGTGCCAGCAGCAGAGGGGGGAACTACAATGAGCAGTTCTTC.

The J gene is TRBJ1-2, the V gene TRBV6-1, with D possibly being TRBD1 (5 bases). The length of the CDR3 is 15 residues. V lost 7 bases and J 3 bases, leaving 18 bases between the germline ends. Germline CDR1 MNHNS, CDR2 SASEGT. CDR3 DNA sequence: TGTGCCAGCAAATCCCTCCCGGGGGGGGACTATGGCTACACCTTC. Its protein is CASKSLPGGDYGYTF.

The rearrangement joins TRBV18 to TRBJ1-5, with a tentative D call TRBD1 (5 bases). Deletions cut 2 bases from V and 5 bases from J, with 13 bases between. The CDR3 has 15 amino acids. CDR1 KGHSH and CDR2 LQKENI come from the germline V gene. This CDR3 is CASSPYSGGDQPQHF. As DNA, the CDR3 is TGTGCCAGCTCACCATACTCAGGAGGGGATCAGCCCCAGCATTTT.

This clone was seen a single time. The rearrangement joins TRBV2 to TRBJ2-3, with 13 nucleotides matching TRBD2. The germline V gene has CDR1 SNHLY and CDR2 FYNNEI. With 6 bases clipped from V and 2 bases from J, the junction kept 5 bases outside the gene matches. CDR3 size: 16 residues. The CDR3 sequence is CASRVTSGGDTDTQYF. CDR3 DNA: TGTGCCAGCAGGGTCACTAGCGGGGGGGACACAGATACGCAGTATTTT.

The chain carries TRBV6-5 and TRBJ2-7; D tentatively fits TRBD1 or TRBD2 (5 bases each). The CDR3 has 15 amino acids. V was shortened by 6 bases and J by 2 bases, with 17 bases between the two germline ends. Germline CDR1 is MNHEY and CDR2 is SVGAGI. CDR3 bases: TGTGCCAGCAGATCTTACCGGGACCTCACCTACGAGCAGTACTTC. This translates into CASRSYRDLTYEQYF.

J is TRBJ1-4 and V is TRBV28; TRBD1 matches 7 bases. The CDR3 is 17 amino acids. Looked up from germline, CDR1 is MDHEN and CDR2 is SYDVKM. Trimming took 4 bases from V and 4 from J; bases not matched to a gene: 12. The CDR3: CASSSEGETGINEKLFF. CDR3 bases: TGTGCCAGCAGTTCCGAGGGAGAGACAGGGATTAATGAAAAACTGTTTTTT.

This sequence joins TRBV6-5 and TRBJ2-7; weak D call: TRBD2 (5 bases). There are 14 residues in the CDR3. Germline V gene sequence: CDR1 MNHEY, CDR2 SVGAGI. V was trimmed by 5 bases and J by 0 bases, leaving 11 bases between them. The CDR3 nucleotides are TGTGCCAGCAGTCGCCAAGCGGCCTCCTACGAGCAGTACTTC. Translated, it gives CASSRQAASYEQYF.

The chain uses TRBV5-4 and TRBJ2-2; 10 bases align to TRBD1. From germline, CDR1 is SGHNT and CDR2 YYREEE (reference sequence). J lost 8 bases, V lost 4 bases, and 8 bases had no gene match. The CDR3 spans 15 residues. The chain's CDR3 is CASSRDRGRSGELFF. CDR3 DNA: TGTGCCAGCAGCCGAGACAGGGGGCGAAGTGGGGAGCTGTTTTTT.

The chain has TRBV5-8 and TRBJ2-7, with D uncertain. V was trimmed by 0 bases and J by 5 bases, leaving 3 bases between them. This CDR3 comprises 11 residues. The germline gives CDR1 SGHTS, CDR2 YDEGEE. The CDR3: CASSLGNEQYF. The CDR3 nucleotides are TGTGCCAGCAGCTTGGGGAACGAGCAGTACTTC.